The entry that follows covers one TCR beta chain sequence. TCRdb's table, derived via immunoSEQ multiplex PCR, lists solely in-frame clones and lacks some. The sample has roughly 2.1 million clones, 93% seen once; the top ten hold around 1.7%. This sample stems from a study of shared clonotypes between healthy human individuals. With 1 base clipped from V and 8 bases from J, the junction kept 3 bases outside the gene matches. Germline values: CDR1 MNHEY, CDR2 SMNVEV (reference sequence). The CDR3 extends over 15 amino acids. Naive CD8 populations comprised CD45RO-negative cells positively selected for CCR7, excluding terminally differentiated effector memory CD45RA+ cells.

This TCR came from a man between 18 and 35 years old in good health. Some clones in this sample may be carry-over from other donors' samples. The chain uses TRBV27 and TRBJ2-1, with 12 bases lining up with TRBD1. Source material: naive CD8+ T cells from PBMCs. CDR3 in amino acids: CASSLWDRGLDEQFF. Written as DNA, the CDR3 is TGTGCCAGCAGTTTATGGGACAGGGGGCTTGATGAGCAGTTCTTC.